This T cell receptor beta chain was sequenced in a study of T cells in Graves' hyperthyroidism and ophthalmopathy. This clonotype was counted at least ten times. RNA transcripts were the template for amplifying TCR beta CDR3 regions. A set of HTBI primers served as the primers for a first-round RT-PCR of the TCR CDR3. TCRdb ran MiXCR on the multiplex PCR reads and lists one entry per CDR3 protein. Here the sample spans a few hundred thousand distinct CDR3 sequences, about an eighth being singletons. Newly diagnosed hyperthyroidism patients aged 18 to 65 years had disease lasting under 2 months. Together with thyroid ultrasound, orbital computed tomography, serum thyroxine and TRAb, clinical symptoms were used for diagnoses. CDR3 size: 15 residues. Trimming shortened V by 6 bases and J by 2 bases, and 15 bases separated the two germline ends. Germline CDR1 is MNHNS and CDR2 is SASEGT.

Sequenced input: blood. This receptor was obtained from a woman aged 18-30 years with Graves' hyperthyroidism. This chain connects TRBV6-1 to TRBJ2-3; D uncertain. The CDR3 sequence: CASSLWARNTDTQYF. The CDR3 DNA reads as TGTGCCAGCAGCCTTTGGGCTAGAAACACAGATACGCAGTATTTT.